One and the same sample provided the 19 T cell receptor beta chains below, sequenced in a study of control samples from healthy donors and cancer patients. TCRdb's table, derived via immunoSEQ multiplex PCR, lists solely in-frame clones and lacks some. This table holds roughly 83,000 clones, 82% found once. Sample: blood. The source of these receptors is a woman aged 55 to 70 in good health.

The chain carries TRBV2 and TRBJ1-1; D not resolved. The germline CDR1 and CDR2 sequences are SNHLY and FYNNEI. Trimming cost V 4 bases and J 0 bases, with 15 bases left between them. The CDR3 runs 16 residues. The CDR3 nucleotides read TGTGCCAGCAGTGGCTACCTTAACTCGATGAACACTGAAGCTTTCTTT. As protein: CASSGYLNSMNTEAFF.

This chain uses TRBV7-9 with TRBJ2-7; D is possibly TRBD1 (6 bases). The CDR3 extends over 12 amino acids. Germline V gene data show CDR1 as SEHNR and CDR2 as FQNEAQ (reference sequence). V lost 5 bases, J lost 10 bases, and 15 bases lay in between. CDR3 bases: TGTGCCAGCAGCAACCTCCACAGGGTTCAGTACTTC. Its translation: CASSNLHRVQYF.

This clone was seen just once. J is TRBJ1-6 and V is TRBV19; 9 positions agree with TRBD1. V gave up 3 bases and J gave up 8 bases; unmatched junction bases: 8. Germline values: CDR1 LNHDA, CDR2 SQIVND (reference sequence). The CDR3 contains 16 residues. CDR3 bases: TGTGCCAGTAGTATCTCCACAGGGGGCGGTTATTCACCCCTCCACTTT. This codes for CASSISTGGGYSPLHF.

The rearrangement links TRBV6-5 to TRBJ2-7; D could derive from TRBD1 or TRBD2 (5 bases each). The CDR3 spans 12 residues. The V end lost 4 bases, the J end lost 6 bases, and 10 bases lay between the germline ends. CDR1 MNHEY and CDR2 SVGAGI come from the germline V gene. CDR3 residues: CASSSQGREQYF. The CDR3 coding sequence is TGTGCCAGCAGTTCGCAGGGACGCGAGCAGTACTTC.

The rearrangement joins TRBV28 to TRBJ1-6; unclear D gene. Trimming stripped 4 bases from V and 10 bases from J, with 8 bases between. Germline CDR1 reads MDHEN; CDR2 reads SYDVKM. The CDR3 has 12 residues. This CDR3 is CASSSDPSPLHF. The CDR3 bases are TGTGCCAGCAGTTCCGACCCGTCACCCCTCCACTTT.

CDR3 amino acids: CASRWTGDTEAFF. In DNA, the CDR3 is TGTGCCAGTAGGTGGACAGGTGACACTGAAGCTTTCTTT. V gene TRBV19 combines with J gene TRBJ1-1; the match to TRBD1 covers 7 bases. The germline CDR1 and CDR2 sequences are LNHDA and SQIVND (reference sequence). There are 13 residues in the CDR3. The junction had 4 bases not matched to a gene; V was cut back by 6 bases and J by 3 bases.

This clone was seen only once. This chain uses TRBV11-2 with TRBJ2-5, with a possible D match to TRBD2 (6 bases). The V and J ends lost 1 base and 4 bases respectively, with 10 bases between them. CDR3 length: 14 residues. Germline V lookup: CDR1 SGHAT, CDR2 FQNNGV. The CDR3 DNA sequence: TGTGCCAGCAGCTTAGGTGGAGGGAGAGAGACCCAGTACTTC. This sequence encodes CASSLGGGRETQYF. The full variable domain, completed using reference TRBV11-2 and TRBJ2-5, is EAGVAQSPRYKIIEKRQSVAFWCNPISGHATLYWYQQILGQGPKLLIQFQNNGVVDDSQLPKDRFSAERLKGVDSTLKIQPAKLEDSAVYLCASSLGGGRETQYFGPGTRLLVL.

This chain joins TRBV6-2 or TRBV6-3 and TRBJ1-1; possible D gene TRBD1, 5 bases. The CDR3 has 16 residues. Trimming cost V 2 bases and J 4 bases, with 17 bases left between them. Germline values: CDR1 MNHEY, CDR2 SVGEGT. CDR3 coding DNA: TGTGCCAGCAGTTACGGAGGGGCCGCGTTTGGCACTGAAGCTTTCTTT. Amino acid sequence: CASSYGGAAFGTEAFF.

This clone was counted a few times. The chain has TRBV28 and TRBJ1-5, with 8 bases identical to TRBD1. The V gene end was trimmed by 2 bases and the J gene end by 5 bases; junction bases not matched to a gene: 8. CDR1 is MDHEN and CDR2 is SYDVKM in the germline V gene. The CDR3 totals 16 residues. CDR3 in amino acids: CASSLQRTGLYQPQHF. CDR3 nucleotides: TGTGCCAGCAGTTTACAGAGGACAGGGCTTTATCAGCCCCAGCATTTT.

DNA of the CDR3: TGTGCCAGTAGTCCCTTGGGCAGATTCCCCTACGAGCAGTACTTC. Protein product: CASSPLGRFPYEQYF. V is TRBV19 and J is TRBJ2-7; no clear D gene. The V gene lost 5 bases and the J gene lost 2 bases, with 16 bases spanning the gap. This CDR3 spans 15 amino acids. Germline CDR1 is LNHDA and CDR2 is SQIVND (reference sequence).

The count of this clone is one. The chain combines TRBV10-3 with TRBJ2-7; 8 positions match TRBD2. The junction had 5 bases not matched to a gene; V was cut back by 4 bases and J by 0 bases. CDR3 length: 15 amino acids. Germline lookup yields CDR1 ENHRY and CDR2 SYGVKD. The CDR3 loop reads CAISVQLAASYEQYF. In DNA form, the CDR3 reads TGTGCCATCAGTGTACAACTAGCGGCCTCCTACGAGCAGTACTTC.

This clone was seen only once. The chain joins TRBV27 to TRBJ2-3; D perhaps matches TRBD1 (6 bases). V was pared by 6 bases and J by 5 bases, with 12 bases between. The CDR3 consists of 13 residues. In germline, CDR1 is MNHEY, CDR2 SMNVEV (reference sequence). CDR3 DNA: TGTGCCAGCAGCTATAAGACAGGAGATACGCAGTATTTT. Translating it yields CASSYKTGDTQYF.

The rearrangement links TRBV9 to TRBJ1-2; the D gene is possibly TRBD1 (6 bases). From germline, CDR1 is SGDLS and CDR2 YYNGEE. V was pared by 4 bases and J by 4 bases, with 14 bases between. The CDR3 is 14 residues long. CDR3 in DNA: TGTGCCAGCAGCCCGGACAGATCGGGCTATGGCTACACCTTC. Protein: CASSPDRSGYGYTF.

This sequence joins TRBV7-9 and TRBJ2-4; unclear D gene. The CDR3 is 16 residues long. Per germline, CDR1 SEHNR and CDR2 FQNEAQ (reference sequence). The ends were cut back, 2 bases at V and 6 bases at J, with 17 bases in the middle. The CDR3 sequence: CASSLRPAPPGNIQYF. The CDR3 DNA reads TGTGCCAGCAGCTTACGACCCGCCCCGCCGGGAAACATTCAGTACTTC.

This chain connects TRBV10-3 to TRBJ1-2; tentatively, D is TRBD1 (5 bases). Trimming removed 5 bases at V and 2 bases at J, with 12 bases between. The CDR3 totals 14 residues. Germline V gene data show CDR1 as ENHRY and CDR2 as SYGVKD. The CDR3 DNA reads as TGTGCCATCAGTCCAGGACACCTAAACTATGGCTACACCTTC. Translating gives CAISPGHLNYGYTF.

This chain joins TRBV11-2 and TRBJ2-7, with D tentatively TRBD1 or TRBD2 (5 bases each). The V and J ends lost 1 base and 6 bases respectively, with 16 bases between them. The CDR3 spans 15 residues. Germline V CDR1 and CDR2: SGHAT, FQNNGV. This CDR3 is CASSLGRDGAGEQYF. CDR3 sequence (DNA): TGTGCCAGCAGCTTAGGACGGGACGGGGCGGGCGAGCAGTACTTC.

The chain employs TRBV3-1 (or the pseudogene TRBV3-2) and TRBJ2-7; no firm D call. V was pared by 2 bases and J by 0 bases, with 8 bases between. This CDR3 is built from 14 residues. Germline lookup yields CDR1 LGHDT and CDR2 YNNKEL (reference sequence). The CDR3 DNA is TGTGCCAGCAGCCAAACAGCGTCCTCCTACGAGCAGTACTTC. It encodes CASSQTASSYEQYF.

This chain uses TRBV19 with TRBJ2-2; perhaps D is TRBD1 or TRBD2 (5 bases each). Germline values: CDR1 LNHDA, CDR2 SQIVND (reference sequence). CDR3 size: 16 residues. Trimming cost V 6 bases and J 1 base, with 15 bases left between them. Here the CDR3 DNA reads TGTGCCAGTAGCAGGGAGCTTTCCTTGAACACCGGGGAGCTGTTTTTT. Its protein product is CASSRELSLNTGELFF.

In its sample, this clone was seen once. V gene TRBV28 combines with J gene TRBJ2-1; 9 bases map to TRBD2. Germline CDR1 is MDHEN and CDR2 is SYDVKM. V was clipped by 5 bases and J by 1 base; unmatched bases: 12. CDR3 size: 18 residues. The CDR3 loop is CASSSGRSALSSYNEQFF. CDR3 bases: TGTGCCAGCAGTAGCGGGAGGAGCGCGTTAAGTTCCTACAATGAGCAGTTCTTC. Drawing the rest from reference TRBV28 and TRBJ2-1, the complete variable domain is DVKVTQSSRYLVKRTGEKVFLECVQDMDHENMFWYRQDPGLGLRLIYFSYDVKMKEKGDIPEGYSVSREKKERFSLILESASTNQTSMYLCASSSGRSALSSYNEQFFGPGTRLTVL.